The rows below give T cell receptor beta chains drawn from one sample of a study of T cells expressing NK-cell markers. One entry per CDR3 protein, without DNA, is what TCRdb gives after re-calling the 5' RACE reads. The ten top clones account for over 8.5%, within a sample of 400,000 or so distinct CDR3 sequences. Sequencing input: blood T cells: a sorted CD56 or NKG2C T cell subset, CD4+ or CD8+ T cells, or bulk PBMC T cells (not recorded which). The receptors were sampled from a woman aged 45-65 years in good health. Each CDR3 is given with its conserved first and last residue. Fields, in order: V gene, J gene, CDR3 protein.

TRBV27	TRBJ2-1	CASSFRDGYEQFF
TRBV20-1	TRBJ2-1	CSATPGEPSSYNEQFF
TRBV3-1	TRBJ1-6	CASSQAEGMANSPLHF
TRBV6-1	TRBJ2-5	CASSVGGGSGSETQYF
TRBV9	TRBJ2-5	CASSPRADWETQYF
TRBV5-1	TRBJ1-2	CASGLQGGYGYTF
TRBV6-2/TRBV6-3	TRBJ2-7	CASGDLADSYEQYF
TRBV5-1	TRBJ2-1	CASSLTGGVSFHEQFF
TRBV24-1	TRBJ1-2	CATSDRDRASYTF
TRBV12-3/TRBV12-4	TRBJ2-1	CASSLALEQFF
TRBV27	TRBJ2-7	CASSLAAGGPYEQYF
TRBV20-1	TRBJ2-3	CSATRASGVSTDTQYF